Listed here are 29 T cell receptor beta chains from one sample, sequenced in a study of cytomegalovirus exposure and HLA in healthy donors. PCR used 60 Vbeta primers and 13 Jbeta primers. Produced via immunoSEQ multiplex PCR; TCRdb's table is partial and in-frame only. This sample has fewer than 250,000 clones, with 79% found just once. Sequenced: PBMCs. All receptors come from a young woman in good health and CMV-seronegative.

V gene TRBV7-9 combines with J gene TRBJ2-7, with a weak D call TRBD2 (7 bases). Germline CDR1 is SEHNR and CDR2 is FQNEAQ (reference sequence). V lost 5 bases, J lost 1 base, and 15 bases lay in between. CDR3 length: 15 amino acids. CDR3 in DNA: TGTGCCAGCAGCCCCCTAGGGGGGGATTCCTACGAGCAGTACTTC. This encodes CASSPLGGDSYEQYF.

The chain joins TRBV4-1 to TRBJ1-6; TRBD1 matches 7 bases. J lost 5 bases, V lost 0 bases, and 4 bases had no gene match. This CDR3 is built from 16 residues. The V gene's germline CDR1 is MGHRA and CDR2 YSYEKL. The CDR3, as DNA: TGCGCCAGCAGCCAAGATGGGACAGAGAATAATTCACCCCTCCACTTT. It specifies CASSQDGTENNSPLHF.

This chain connects TRBV19 to TRBJ1-2, with 11 bases matching TRBD1. The CDR3 has 15 amino acids. The V gene's germline CDR1 is LNHDA and CDR2 SQIVND (reference sequence). Unmatched junction bases numbered 5, after V lost 8 bases and J lost 0 bases. The CDR3 reads CASWTGGATNYGYTF. Here the CDR3 DNA reads TGTGCCAGTTGGACAGGGGGCGCGACTAACTATGGCTACACCTTC.

This chain connects TRBV6-5 to TRBJ1-6; D perhaps matches TRBD1 (5 bases). Trimming pared 0 bases from V and 8 bases from J, leaving 14 bases between. There are 16 residues in the CDR3. Per germline, CDR1 MNHEY and CDR2 SVGAGI. The CDR3: CASSYSIFGGDSPLHF. As DNA, the CDR3 is TGTGCCAGCAGTTACTCGATTTTCGGGGGGGATTCACCCCTCCACTTT.

V gene TRBV9 combines with J gene TRBJ1-2; TRBD1 is a possible D gene (5 bases). Deletions cut 3 bases from V and 3 bases from J, with 9 bases between. This CDR3 contains 13 residues. CDR1 SGDLS and CDR2 YYNGEE come from the germline V gene. The CDR3 DNA follows: TGTGCCAGCAGCGATCAGGGCTACTATGGCTACACCTTC. Its translation: CASSDQGYYGYTF.

The chain uses TRBV27 and TRBJ2-7; D may be TRBD2 (5 bases). The CDR3 is made up of 15 amino acids. Germline values: CDR1 MNHEY, CDR2 SMNVEV (reference sequence). The V end lost 2 bases, the J end lost 7 bases, and 18 bases lay between the germline ends. This CDR3 is CASSLEGTVVREQYF. In DNA, the CDR3 is TGTGCCAGCAGTTTAGAGGGCACTGTTGTGAGGGAGCAGTACTTC.

This clone was counted only a few times. The CDR3 reads CAWKGGDGTEAFF. The CDR3, as DNA: TGTGCCTGGAAGGGGGGGGATGGTACTGAAGCTTTCTTT. The chain has TRBV30 and TRBJ1-1; TRBD1 is a possible D gene (6 bases). This CDR3 spans 13 amino acids. Looked up from germline, CDR1 is GTSNPN and CDR2 is SVGIG (reference sequence). With 4 bases removed from V and 5 bases from J, the gap between germline ends came to 14 bases.

CDR3: CASRTGLETQYF. CDR3 nucleotide sequence: TGTGCCAGCAGGACGGGTCTGGAGACCCAGTACTTC. V gene TRBV7-8 combines with J gene TRBJ2-5; D not certain. V lost 6 bases and J 5 bases, leaving 10 bases between the germline ends. From germline, CDR1 is SGHVS and CDR2 FQNEAQ. This CDR3 region has 12 residues.

The rearrangement uses TRBV7-9 and TRBJ2-3; 10 bases agree with TRBD1. The CDR3 covers 16 residues. CDR1 and CDR2 from the germline V gene are SEHNR and FQNEAQ (reference sequence). Trimming took 5 bases from V and 4 from J; bases not matched to a gene: 9. The CDR3 coding sequence is TGTGCCAGCAGCCCAGGGGACAGGGGTTCCCCAGATACGCAGTATTTT. It translates to CASSPGDRGSPDTQYF.

The V call is TRBV6-5, the J call TRBJ1-5; 7 bases match TRBD1. This CDR3 is 14 amino acids long. The V gene end was trimmed by 2 bases and the J gene end by 4 bases; junction bases not matched to a gene: 2. Looked up from germline, CDR1 is MNHEY and CDR2 is SVGAGI. The CDR3 sequence: CASSYRGQNQPQHF. The CDR3 DNA reads as TGTGCCAGCAGTTACCGGGGACAGAATCAGCCCCAGCATTTT.

The J gene is TRBJ2-5, the V gene TRBV11-3, with 7 bases that match TRBD1. Trimming at V came to 5 bases and at J to 4 bases, leaving 10 bases not matched to a gene. Germline V gives CDR1 SGHNT, CDR2 YENEEA. This CDR3 region has 15 residues. CDR3 sequence: CASSTTGVPGETQYF. CDR3 bases: TGTGCCAGCAGCACAACAGGGGTCCCAGGAGAGACCCAGTACTTC.

The sample holds a few counts of this clone. The chain is built from TRBV10-1 and TRBJ2-5; D unclear. V was cut by 4 bases and J by 1 base, with 7 bases left in between. CDR1 is WNHNN and CDR2 is SYGVQD in the germline V gene (reference sequence). CDR3 length: 13 residues. CDR3 region: CASSAPGQETQYF. DNA for the CDR3: TGCGCCAGCAGTGCACCCGGCCAAGAGACCCAGTACTTC.

The chain carries TRBV14 and TRBJ2-1, with TRBD1 matching 9 bases. The CDR3 consists of 18 residues. Germline V gene lookup returns CDR1 SGHDN and CDR2 FVKESK. The ends lost 4 bases at V and 0 bases at J; junction bases unmatched: 10. The CDR3 nucleotides are TGTGCCAGCAGCCGGGGACAGGGACACACCTACTCCTACAATGAGCAGTTCTTC. It yields the protein CASSRGQGHTYSYNEQFF. Using reference TRBV14 and TRBJ2-1 for the parts outside the CDR3, the full variable domain is EAGVTQFPSHSVIEKGQTVTLRCDPISGHDNLYWYRRVMGKEIKFLLHFVKESKQDESGMPNNRFLAERTGGTYSTLKVQPAELEDSGVYFCASSRGQGHTYSYNEQFFGPGTRLTVL.

This chain uses TRBV29-1 with TRBJ2-5; 8 bases agree with TRBD1. V lost 2 bases and J lost 4; bases outside the gene matches: 6. In germline, CDR1 is SQVTM, CDR2 ANQGSEA. The CDR3 has 14 residues. The CDR3 region has the DNA TGCAGCGTTGAAAGGGTACAGGGGGGAGAGACCCAGTACTTC. Translating it yields CSVERVQGGETQYF.

This clone was counted between two and nine times. V and J are TRBV5-8 and TRBJ2-7; 7 bases are a match to TRBD1. Trimming took 0 bases from V and 7 from J; bases not matched to a gene: 10. The CDR3 is 15 residues long. Germline assignment: CDR1 SGHTS and CDR2 YDEGEE. As DNA, the CDR3 is TGTGCCAGCAGCTTGGAGGGGGCCACCAAGCGGGAGCAGTACTTC. Its protein is CASSLEGATKREQYF.

The rearrangement uses TRBV5-1 and TRBJ2-1; D ambiguous. The ends were cut back, 1 base at V and 7 bases at J, with 3 bases in the middle. There are 11 residues in the CDR3. Germline V gene sequence: CDR1 SGHRS, CDR2 YFSETQ. CDR3 in DNA: TGCGCCAGCAGCTTGCAGAATGAGCAGTTCTTC. It is translated as CASSLQNEQFF.

This chain uses TRBV5-1 with TRBJ2-7, with a possible D match to TRBD2 (6 bases). The CDR3 is 11 residues long. Trimming took off 2 bases at V and 6 bases at J, with 6 bases between the two ends. Germline loops: CDR1 SGHRS, CDR2 YFSETQ. The CDR3 DNA reads as TGCGCCAGCAGCTTCGGGGGCGAGCAGTACTTC. Translated, it gives CASSFGGEQYF.

J is TRBJ2-7 and V is TRBV30, with 9 bases that match TRBD1. This CDR3 is 15 amino acids long. Trimming at V came to 2 bases and at J to 6 bases, leaving 11 bases not matched to a gene. The germline gives CDR1 GTSNPN, CDR2 SVGIG (reference sequence). The CDR3 loop is CAWSTPGTGFAEQYF. For the CDR3, the DNA is TGTGCCTGGAGTACTCCCGGGACAGGGTTTGCCGAGCAGTACTTC.

The chain uses TRBV28 and TRBJ1-5; no clear D. Trimming pared 4 bases from V and 6 bases from J, leaving 13 bases between. The germline CDR1 and CDR2 sequences are MDHEN and SYDVKM. The CDR3 covers 14 residues. CDR3 loop: CASSWISGSQPQHF. In nucleotides, the CDR3 is TGTGCCAGCAGTTGGATCTCGGGGAGTCAGCCCCAGCATTTT.

The rearrangement joins TRBV2 to TRBJ1-2; 9 bases match TRBD1. The CDR3 loop spans 15 amino acids. The V segment lost 6 bases and the J segment 5 bases; nucleotides outside the gene matches: 10. Germline CDR1 is SNHLY and CDR2 is FYNNEI. Written as DNA, the CDR3 is TGTGCCAGCAGCCGTACAGGGGGCGGGTCGTATGGCTACACCTTC. Encoded protein: CASSRTGGGSYGYTF.

The rearrangement uses TRBV20-1 and TRBJ2-5; no clear D gene. CDR3 length: 10 amino acids. Germline values: CDR1 DFQATT, CDR2 SNEGSKA (reference sequence). The CDR3 loop reads CSQYQETQYF. The CDR3 nucleotides are TGCAGCCAGTACCAAGAGACCCAGTACTTC.

The rearrangement links TRBV14 to TRBJ2-7; 8 bases line up with TRBD1. Losses at the gene ends were 6 bases for V and 0 bases for J; bases not matched to a gene: 7. The germline V gene encodes CDR1 SGHDN and CDR2 FVKESK. The CDR3 has 15 residues. The CDR3 sequence: CASRQTGGGSYEQYF. The CDR3 DNA sequence: TGTGCCAGCAGGCAAACAGGGGGAGGCTCCTACGAGCAGTACTTC.

The CDR3 reads CASRQGAHGYTF. The CDR3, as DNA: TGTGCCAGCAGACAGGGGGCCCATGGCTACACCTTC. The chain has TRBV28 and TRBJ1-2, with 9 bases aligning to TRBD1. This CDR3 spans 12 amino acids. With V trimmed by 6 bases and J by 6 bases, 2 bases remained unmatched. The germline gives CDR1 MDHEN, CDR2 SYDVKM.

This chain uses TRBV2 with TRBJ1-4, with TRBD1 matching 10 bases. This CDR3 contains 15 residues. Losses at the gene ends were 4 bases for V and 7 bases for J; bases not matched to a gene: 6. CDR1 and CDR2 (germline): SNHLY, FYNNEI. The CDR3 sequence is CASSGTGGSGEKLFF. The CDR3 DNA sequence: TGTGCCAGCAGTGGGACAGGGGGTTCAGGTGAAAAACTGTTTTTT.

The chain carries TRBV10-1 and TRBJ1-5; TRBD1 matches 7 bases. Per germline, CDR1 WNHNN and CDR2 SYGVQD (reference sequence). Trimming took 8 bases from V and 0 from J; bases not matched to a gene: 22. The CDR3 has 20 residues. The CDR3 nucleotides read TGCGCCAGCGGTCCCTCCGGAGGGGGCAGGGAGAGATCTAGCAATCAGCCCCAGCATTTT. Protein sequence: CASGPSGGGRERSSNQPQHF.

The sample holds a few counts of this clone. The gene calls are TRBV19 and TRBJ2-7; D might be TRBD1 (5 bases). V lost 4 bases, J lost 2 bases, and 9 bases lay in between. CDR3 length: 13 amino acids. The germline V gene encodes CDR1 LNHDA and CDR2 SQIVND (reference sequence). The CDR3 coding sequence is TGTGCCAGTAGTAAGCAGGGTGCCTACGAGCAGTACTTC. As protein: CASSKQGAYEQYF. The whole variable domain, filled in from reference TRBV19 and TRBJ2-7, reads DGGITQSPKYLFRKEGQNVTLSCEQNLNHDAMYWYRQDPGQGLRLIYYSQIVNDFQKGDIAEGYSVSREKKESFPLTVTSAQKNPTAFYLCASSKQGAYEQYFGPGTRLTVT.

The rearrangement links TRBV11-3 to TRBJ1-1; maybe TRBD1 (6 bases). In germline, CDR1 is SGHNT, CDR2 YENEEA. The CDR3 contains 13 residues. V was clipped by 5 bases and J by 1 base, with 8 bases between them. CDR3 residues: CASSAGENTEAFF. The CDR3 DNA follows: TGTGCCAGCAGCGCAGGGGAGAACACTGAAGCTTTCTTT.

This clone was counted once. The J gene is TRBJ2-3, the V gene TRBV10-1; tentatively, D is TRBD2 (7 bases). The CDR3 has 14 amino acids. The V and J ends lost 5 bases and 5 bases respectively, with 14 bases between them. Germline CDR1 WNHNN, CDR2 SYGVQD (reference sequence). The chain's CDR3 is CASSLGGPGDTQYF. In DNA form, the CDR3 reads TGCGCCAGCAGTCTCGGGGGGCCCGGAGATACGCAGTATTTT.

This clone has only one observation. The chain links TRBV13 to TRBJ1-2; D uncertain. Trimming took off 5 bases at V and 3 bases at J, with 16 bases between the two ends. Germline assignment: CDR1 PRHDT and CDR2 FYEKMQ (reference sequence). CDR3 size: 15 residues. This CDR3 is CASSLLRRRDYGYTF. Here the CDR3 DNA reads TGTGCCAGCAGCCTCCTGCGAAGGAGAGACTATGGCTACACCTTC.